The rows below give T cell receptor beta chains drawn from one sample of a study of T-cell reconstitution after alpha-beta-depleted transplantation in children. TCRdb redid the calling of the PCR reads with MiXCR, one entry per CDR3 protein. The table records around 420,000 distinct CDR3 sequences, roughly 15% of them present only once. Sequenced material: PBMCs, mostly from graft donor cells, taken 360 days after TCRalphabeta/CD19-depleted stem cell transplant. These receptor sequences come from a boy in the first two years of life who had a stem cell transplant for Wiskott-Aldrich syndrome, so the T cells may come from the graft donor. CDR3s include the opening cysteine and the closing phenylalanine or tryptophan. The order of the fields is J gene, V gene, D gene, CDR3 protein. A D gene is named only where the DNA matches it firmly.

j_gene: TRBJ1-1; v_gene: TRBV6-5; d_gene: NA; CDR3aa: CASSLQAWDTEAFF
j_gene: TRBJ1-1; v_gene: TRBV7-2; d_gene: NA; CDR3aa: CASSLIRGGTEAFF
j_gene: TRBJ2-2; v_gene: TRBV5-1; d_gene: NA; CDR3aa: CASSLEAVNTGELFF
j_gene: TRBJ1-3; v_gene: TRBV29-1; d_gene: NA; CDR3aa: CSVQPEADTIYF
j_gene: TRBJ2-3; v_gene: TRBV7-6; d_gene: TRBD1; CDR3aa: CASSFTGGTSTDTQYF
j_gene: TRBJ2-4; v_gene: TRBV11-2; d_gene: TRBD1; CDR3aa: CASSTGVVINIQYF
j_gene: TRBJ2-1; v_gene: TRBV12-3/TRBV12-4; d_gene: TRBD2; CDR3aa: CASSFRLAALEQFF
j_gene: TRBJ2-2; v_gene: TRBV5-1; d_gene: TRBD2; CDR3aa: CASSLLSSGYTGELFF
j_gene: TRBJ2-3; v_gene: TRBV24-1; d_gene: NA; CDR3aa: CATSDQKYTDTQYF
j_gene: TRBJ2-5; v_gene: TRBV25-1; d_gene: NA; CDR3aa: CASSAGQQYQETQYF
j_gene: TRBJ2-4; v_gene: TRBV15; d_gene: NA; CDR3aa: CATSRNLWATLAKNIQYF
j_gene: TRBJ2-5; v_gene: TRBV7-9; d_gene: TRBD1; CDR3aa: CASSLDSRGYETQYF
j_gene: TRBJ2-1; v_gene: TRBV5-4; d_gene: NA; CDR3aa: CASSLAVLARGDNEQFF
j_gene: TRBJ2-2; v_gene: TRBV5-1; d_gene: TRBD2; CDR3aa: CASSSGLAVDPNTGELFF
j_gene: TRBJ2-7; v_gene: TRBV15; d_gene: NA; CDR3aa: CATSEADPSGYF
j_gene: TRBJ2-3; v_gene: TRBV4-2; d_gene: TRBD2; CDR3aa: CASSHSRGGSWRDTQYF
j_gene: TRBJ2-5; v_gene: TRBV6-2/TRBV6-3; d_gene: TRBD2; CDR3aa: CASSFRDYLINQETQYF
j_gene: TRBJ2-5; v_gene: TRBV7-2; d_gene: NA; CDR3aa: CASSLEQGQETQYF
j_gene: TRBJ1-4; v_gene: TRBV20-1; d_gene: NA; CDR3aa: CSASHGREKLFF
j_gene: TRBJ2-1; v_gene: TRBV5-1; d_gene: NA; CDR3aa: CASSLDYNEQFF
j_gene: TRBJ1-2; v_gene: TRBV4-2; d_gene: NA; CDR3aa: CASSLIATGPRSSYTF
j_gene: TRBJ2-5; v_gene: TRBV5-4; d_gene: NA; CDR3aa: CASSQDRPETQYF
j_gene: TRBJ1-1; v_gene: TRBV5-1; d_gene: NA; CDR3aa: CASSLFKLNTEAFF
j_gene: TRBJ1-3; v_gene: TRBV25-1; d_gene: NA; CDR3aa: CASSEGNTIYF
j_gene: TRBJ1-2; v_gene: TRBV7-9; d_gene: NA; CDR3aa: CASSSEYNYGYTF
j_gene: TRBJ2-7; v_gene: TRBV10-3; d_gene: TRBD2; CDR3aa: CAIRQWGGYEQYF
j_gene: TRBJ2-6; v_gene: TRBV30; d_gene: NA; CDR3aa: CAWSVADEYLSGANVLTF
j_gene: TRBJ1-5; v_gene: TRBV20-1; d_gene: TRBD1; CDR3aa: CSARRTGPKQPQHF
j_gene: TRBJ1-5; v_gene: TRBV9; d_gene: NA; CDR3aa: CASSFQGDQPQHF
j_gene: TRBJ2-2; v_gene: TRBV12-3/TRBV12-4; d_gene: TRBD2; CDR3aa: CASSPPGLAGTGELFF
j_gene: TRBJ2-3; v_gene: TRBV5-1; d_gene: NA; CDR3aa: CASSLEVGGITDTQYF
j_gene: TRBJ1-2; v_gene: TRBV10-3; d_gene: TRBD1; CDR3aa: CAISRNRGGYTF
j_gene: TRBJ2-1; v_gene: TRBV11-2; d_gene: NA; CDR3aa: CASSPLDRPSANEQFF
j_gene: TRBJ2-2; v_gene: TRBV4-3; d_gene: NA; CDR3aa: CASSQELGRGTGELFF
j_gene: TRBJ2-1; v_gene: TRBV12-3/TRBV12-4; d_gene: NA; CDR3aa: CASSPDGRSYNEQFF
j_gene: TRBJ2-7; v_gene: TRBV4-1; d_gene: NA; CDR3aa: CASSHHPGYEQYF
j_gene: TRBJ2-1; v_gene: TRBV14; d_gene: TRBD2; CDR3aa: CASSQAGGSSYNEQFF
j_gene: TRBJ2-1; v_gene: TRBV28; d_gene: NA; CDR3aa: CASSDKYEQFF
j_gene: TRBJ2-2; v_gene: TRBV5-1; d_gene: NA; CDR3aa: CASSRGQNTGELFF
j_gene: TRBJ2-7; v_gene: TRBV15; d_gene: NA; CDR3aa: CATSRGGGAVSYEQYF
j_gene: TRBJ2-7; v_gene: TRBV10-3; d_gene: TRBD2; CDR3aa: CAISPLAGGSYEQYF
j_gene: TRBJ2-7; v_gene: TRBV7-2; d_gene: NA; CDR3aa: CASSSPGMTGYEQYF
j_gene: TRBJ2-5; v_gene: TRBV5-1; d_gene: TRBD2; CDR3aa: CASSSGGPSTQYF
j_gene: TRBJ2-7; v_gene: TRBV29-1; d_gene: TRBD1; CDR3aa: CSVAEAGDSEQYF
j_gene: TRBJ2-3; v_gene: TRBV29-1; d_gene: TRBD2; CDR3aa: CSSRGGLTDTQYF
j_gene: TRBJ2-3; v_gene: TRBV29-1; d_gene: NA; CDR3aa: CSVDRLASDTQYF
j_gene: TRBJ2-2; v_gene: TRBV28; d_gene: NA; CDR3aa: CASTALTGELFF
j_gene: TRBJ2-5; v_gene: TRBV7-2; d_gene: NA; CDR3aa: CASNQMAGKETQYF
j_gene: TRBJ2-1; v_gene: TRBV2; d_gene: TRBD2; CDR3aa: CASRPGLAGYNEQFF
j_gene: TRBJ2-5; v_gene: TRBV29-1; d_gene: NA; CDR3aa: CSGAGAGKETQYF
j_gene: TRBJ1-1; v_gene: TRBV5-1; d_gene: NA; CDR3aa: CASALWDETQAFF
j_gene: TRBJ2-4; v_gene: TRBV7-9; d_gene: NA; CDR3aa: CASSLKENIQYF
j_gene: TRBJ2-1; v_gene: TRBV18; d_gene: NA; CDR3aa: CASSKLRQSYNEQFF